Listed below are T cell receptor beta chains from one sample, sequenced in a study of blood T cell repertoires in COVID-19. The table came from immunoSEQ multiplex PCR; TCRdb's copy has only in-frame clones and leaves some out. The sample holds about 120,000 clones, roughly 87% seen once. The specimen sequenced was peripheral blood. All receptors come from a man older than 75 with acute or convalescent COVID-19. Both conserved end residues are part of each CDR3. Each record gives: D gene, clone size, J gene, V gene, CDR3 protein, CDR3 DNA. D genes are given only for firm matches. Clone size, where shown, is once, few, many, or a class for clones that have expanded.

>TRBD1|NA|TRBJ1-2|TRBV6-1
CASSEAGQGAGGYTF
TGTGCCAGCAGTGAAGCGGGGCAGGGGGCGGGAGGCTACACCTTC
>TRBD1|NA|TRBJ2-1|TRBV5-8
CASSVSGTGRFAEQFF
TGTGCCAGCAGCGTTTCCGGGACAGGGAGGTTCGCTGAGCAGTTCTTC
>NA|NA|TRBJ2-2|TRBV6-2/TRBV6-3
CASSYSMAGSTGELFF
TGTGCCAGCAGTTACTCGATGGCAGGAAGTACCGGGGAGCTGTTTTTT
>TRBD1|NA|TRBJ2-1|TRBV24-1
CATRGQNDEQFF
TGTGCCACCAGGGGACAGAACGATGAGCAGTTCTTC
>NA|NA|TRBJ1-5|TRBV19
CASTGSLYSGNQPQHF
TGTGCCAGTACGGGGAGCCTCTATAGTGGCAATCAGCCCCAGCATTTT
>NA|NA|TRBJ1-3|TRBV19
CASGQPTSGNTIYF
TGTGCCAGCGGACAGCCGACCTCTGGAAACACCATATATTTT
>NA|NA|TRBJ1-5|TRBV24-1
CATSSGNQPQHF
TGTGCCACCTCCAGCGGCAATCAGCCCCAGCATTTT
>TRBD1|NA|TRBJ2-1|TRBV11-3
CASSLGQGSYNEQFF
TGTGCCAGCAGCTTAGGACAGGGGTCTTACAATGAGCAGTTCTTC
>NA|once|TRBJ1-5|TRBV7-2
CASSLVREQPQHF
TGTGCCAGCAGCTTAGTTCGGGAGCAGCCCCAGCATTTT
>TRBD1|NA|TRBJ1-2|TRBV14
CASSRDRGYGCTF
TGTGCCAGCAGCCGGGACAGGGGCTATGGCTGCACCTTC
>NA|NA|TRBJ1-1|TRBV30
CAWSAQSMNTEAFF
TGTGCCTGGAGTGCACAGAGCATGAACACTGAAGCTTTCTTT
>TRBD2|NA|TRBJ2-3|TRBV14
CASSQPGTRMADTQYF
TGTGCCAGCAGCCAGCCCGGGACTAGAATGGCAGATACGCAGTATTTT
>TRBD2|NA|TRBJ2-7|TRBV7-2
CASNLAGLLSYEQYF
TGTGCCAGCAATCTAGCGGGCCTACTCTCCTACGAGCAGTACTTC
>TRBD1|NA|TRBJ1-5|TRBV19
CATGDRVMDQPQHF
TGTGCCACGGGGGACAGGGTGATGGATCAGCCCCAGCATTTT
>TRBD1|NA|TRBJ2-7|TRBV28
CAHARGTEVYEQYF
TGTGCCCACGCACGAGGGACAGAAGTATACGAGCAGTACTTC
>NA|NA|TRBJ2-1|TRBV5-6
CASSLVQGLYNEQFF
TGTGCCAGCAGCTTGGTACAGGGACTATACAATGAGCAGTTCTTC
>TRBD1|once|TRBJ1-5|TRBV2
CASSSTGGNQPQHF
TGTGCCAGCAGTTCGACAGGGGGCAATCAGCCCCAGCATTTT
>NA|few|TRBJ1-1|TRBV27
CASSLSDSMNTEAFF
TGTGCCAGCAGTTTATCGGACAGCATGAACACTGAAGCTTTCTTT